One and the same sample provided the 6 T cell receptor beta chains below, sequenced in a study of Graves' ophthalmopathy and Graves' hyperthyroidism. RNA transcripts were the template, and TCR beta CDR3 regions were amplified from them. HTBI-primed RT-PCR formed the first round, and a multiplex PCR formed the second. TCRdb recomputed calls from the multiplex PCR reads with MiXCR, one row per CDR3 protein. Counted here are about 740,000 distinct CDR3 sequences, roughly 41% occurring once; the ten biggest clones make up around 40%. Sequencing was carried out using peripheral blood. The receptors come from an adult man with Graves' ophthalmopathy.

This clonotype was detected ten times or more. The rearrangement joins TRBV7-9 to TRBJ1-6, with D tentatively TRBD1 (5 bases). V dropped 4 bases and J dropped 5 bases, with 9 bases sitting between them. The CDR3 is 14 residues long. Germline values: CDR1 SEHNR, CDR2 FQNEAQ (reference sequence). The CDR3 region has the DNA TGTGCCAGCAGCTGGACACTTAATAATTCACCCCTCCACTTT. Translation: CASSWTLNNSPLHF.

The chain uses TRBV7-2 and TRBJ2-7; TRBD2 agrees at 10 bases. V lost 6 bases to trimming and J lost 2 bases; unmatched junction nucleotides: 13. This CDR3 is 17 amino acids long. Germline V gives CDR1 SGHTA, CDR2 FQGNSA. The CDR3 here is CASSSSGRELVAYEQYF. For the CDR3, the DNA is TGTGCCAGCAGTTCCAGCGGGAGGGAACTAGTAGCCTACGAGCAGTACTTC. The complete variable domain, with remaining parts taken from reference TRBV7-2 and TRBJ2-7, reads GAGVSQSPSNKVTEKGKDVELRCDPISGHTALYWYRQSLGQGLEFLIYFQGNSAPDKSGLPSDRFSAERTGGSVSTLTIQRTQQEDSAVYLCASSSSGRELVAYEQYFGPGTRLTVT.

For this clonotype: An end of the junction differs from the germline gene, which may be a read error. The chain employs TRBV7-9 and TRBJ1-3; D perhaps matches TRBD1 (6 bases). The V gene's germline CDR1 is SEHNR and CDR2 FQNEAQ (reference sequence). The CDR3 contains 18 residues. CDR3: CASSQVMGTGNMGNTIYF. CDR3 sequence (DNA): TGCGCCAGCAGCCAAGTGATGGGAACAGGGAACATGGGAAACACCATATATTTT.

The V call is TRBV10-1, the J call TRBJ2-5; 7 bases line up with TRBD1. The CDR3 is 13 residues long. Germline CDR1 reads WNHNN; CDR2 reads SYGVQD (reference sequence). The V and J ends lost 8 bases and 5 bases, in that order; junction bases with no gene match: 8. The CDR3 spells CASPDRAVETQYF. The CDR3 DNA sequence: TGCGCCAGCCCAGACAGGGCGGTGGAGACCCAGTACTTC.

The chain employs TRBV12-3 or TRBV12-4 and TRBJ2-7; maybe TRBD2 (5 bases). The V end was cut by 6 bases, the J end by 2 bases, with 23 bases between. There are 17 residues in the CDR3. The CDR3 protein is CASSVGSSVGRTYEQYF. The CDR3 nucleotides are TGTGCCAGCAGCGTAGGGAGTAGCGTGGGTCGGACCTACGAGCAGTACTTC.

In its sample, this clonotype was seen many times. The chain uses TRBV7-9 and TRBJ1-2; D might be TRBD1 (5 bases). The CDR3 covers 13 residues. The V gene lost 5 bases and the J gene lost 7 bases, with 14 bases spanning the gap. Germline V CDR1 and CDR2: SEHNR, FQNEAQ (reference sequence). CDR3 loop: CASSGAATPGYTF. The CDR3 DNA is TGTGCCAGCAGCGGGGCGGCCACGCCTGGCTACACCTTC. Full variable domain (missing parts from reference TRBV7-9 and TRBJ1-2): DTGVSQNPRHKITKRGQNVTFRCDPISEHNRLYWYRQTLGQGPEFLTYFQNEAQLEKSRLLSDRFSAERPKGSFSTLEIQRTEQGDSAMYLCASSGAATPGYTFGSGTRLTVV.